Included here is one TCR beta chain sequence, with context. This clonotype occurred many times. No antigen is known for it. There are no base qualities to consult, and no much larger clone falls within one base. This sample was taken from a study of T cells in Graves' hyperthyroidism and ophthalmopathy (dated by TCRdb to between 2018 and 2020). As for the study more broadly: Peripheral blood samples were taken at initial diagnosis, before any treatment was given. To identify TCR V-J signatures that set the groups apart, the researchers used a discovery cohort of 90 to 100 patients, made up of 40 to 45 with Graves' ophthalmopathy and some 60 with stable Graves' hyperthyroidism. Whether ophthalmopathy could be predicted prospectively was tested in an independent validation cohort made up of 18 hyperthyroidism patients plus 17 patients who later progressed to ophthalmopathy. The 100 discovery patients were randomly split 7:3 into training and test sets. Thyroid tissue and blood T-cell repertoires from about six Graves' hyperthyroidism patients were also compared in the study. After sampling, hyperthyroidism patients received methimazole starting at 30 mg daily, and ophthalmopathy patients received high-dose intravenous methylprednisolone. The paper reports TCR Vbeta CDR3 sequencing of more than 120 peripheral blood samples: approximately 41 ophthalmopathy, about 75 hyperthyroidism and around 17 progressor patients.

Study-wide conclusions, independent of this receptor: Sample size was not statistically predetermined, and blinding of investigators to group allocation was not performed. Most expanded thyroid clonotypes (frequency above 0.001) were also found in blood, which suggests that blood repertoires may mirror thyroid immune responses. In validation, the model predicted progression to ophthalmopathy with approximately 70% sensitivity and 72.22% specificity, a median of about 6 months before onset. A model built on a 13 V-J signature distinguished ophthalmopathy from stable hyperthyroidism, reaching over 85% sensitivity and about 81% specificity in cross-validation and 80%/75% in testing.

Moderately to severely active disease, a Clinical Activity Score of at least 3, a NOSPECS grade of at least 4, and a duration under 3 months were present in ophthalmopathy patients. The study excluded patients with uncontrolled infections, other autoimmune diseases, pregnancy or lactation. Diagnoses were established on the basis of clinical symptoms, serum thyroxine and TRAb, thyroid ultrasound, and orbital computed tomography. Ficoll-Paque density gradient centrifugation was used to isolate PBMCs from 10 ml of fresh peripheral blood. Total RNA was extracted using Trizol reagent, and RNA quality was assessed on an Agilent 2100 Bioanalyzer. Amplification of TCR beta CDR3 regions was carried out from RNA transcripts. The TCR CDR3 was subjected to a first round of RT-PCR using the HTBI primer set and the Qiagen OneStep RT-PCR kit. Libraries were constructed in a second round of multiplex PCR, after which size selection and purification were carried out. Paired-end sequencing of the libraries was performed with 100 bp reads on an Illumina HiSeq2000. The authors' analysis ran thus. SOAPnuke was used to process the raw data, with reads discarded if the reads contained adapters or uncalled bases, had a mean Phred below 15, or lacked an exact constant-primer or identifier match. COPE v1.2.5 was used to merge the high-quality paired reads, and each unique nucleotide sequence was defined as a clonotype. Clonotypes were aligned to IMGT TRBV, TRBD and TRBJ reference segments using MiTCR v1.1. The analysis was restricted to V-J combinations with a frequency above 0.0001, which together covered about 99% of the repertoires. A TCS score was defined as the ratio of F50 (clonal expansion) to E x V (chaos), with BLOSUM62-based TCRdist applied between CDR3 peptides within each V-J. Welch's t-statistics and random forest reduced around 520 V-J features to 10 to 15, which were used in a naive Bayes classifier (R e1071). TCRdb reprocessing: public reads trimmed at Q25 with fastp, clones called with MiXCR, in-frame beta chains kept. Entries are consolidated by CDR3 protein sequence, retaining the most common genes and DNA. The V and J calls and clone size are TCRdb's, not the authors'. This sample is represented by roughly 240,000 distinct CDR3 sequences; roughly 22% of them were singletons. In total, the top ten clones hold roughly 35% of the sample.

Sequencing was carried out using blood. The clonotype comes from a woman aged 40 to 50 with Graves' ophthalmopathy.

CDR3 region: CSAPEGQALSYEQYF. The sequence in DNA is TGCAGTGCTCCCGAGGGACAGGCCCTCTCCTACGAGCAGTACTTC. The chain is made from TRBV20-1 and TRBJ2-7; TRBD1 fits 8 bases in the junction. Reading the germline V gene (reference sequence) gives CDR1 DFQATT and CDR2 SNEGSKA. Unmatched junction bases come to 9, with V trimmed by 5 bases and J by 0 bases. The CDR3, cysteine through phenylalanine, is 15 amino acids long. CDR3 DNA is the only sequence kept; it has 45 bases, read in frame from the first base.